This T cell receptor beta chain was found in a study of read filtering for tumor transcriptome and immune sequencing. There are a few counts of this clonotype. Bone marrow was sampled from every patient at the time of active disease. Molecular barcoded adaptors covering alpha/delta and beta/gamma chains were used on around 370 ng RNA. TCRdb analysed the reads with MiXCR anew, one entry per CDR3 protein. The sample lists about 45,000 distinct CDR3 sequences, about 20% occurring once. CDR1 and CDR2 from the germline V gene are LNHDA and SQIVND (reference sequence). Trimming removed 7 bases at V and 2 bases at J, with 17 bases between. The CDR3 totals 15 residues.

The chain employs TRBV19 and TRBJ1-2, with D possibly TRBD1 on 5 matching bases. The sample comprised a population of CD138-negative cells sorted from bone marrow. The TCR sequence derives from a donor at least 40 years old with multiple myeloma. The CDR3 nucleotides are TGTGCCAGTACCCAGCCAGGGATCGCCAACTATGGCTACACCTTC. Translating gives CASTQPGIANYGYTF.